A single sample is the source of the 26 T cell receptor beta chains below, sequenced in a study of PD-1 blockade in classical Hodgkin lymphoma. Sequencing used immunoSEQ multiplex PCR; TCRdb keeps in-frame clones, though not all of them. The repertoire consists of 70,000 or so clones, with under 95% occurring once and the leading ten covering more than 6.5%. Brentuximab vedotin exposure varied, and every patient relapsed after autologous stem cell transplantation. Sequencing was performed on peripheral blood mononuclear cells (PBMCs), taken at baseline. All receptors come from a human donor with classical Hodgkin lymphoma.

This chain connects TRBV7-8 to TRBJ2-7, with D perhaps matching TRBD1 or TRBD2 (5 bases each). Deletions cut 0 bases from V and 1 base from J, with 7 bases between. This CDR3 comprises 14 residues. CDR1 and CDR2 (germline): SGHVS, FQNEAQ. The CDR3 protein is CASSLAGESYEQYF. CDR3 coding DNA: TGTGCCAGCAGCTTAGCGGGGGAGTCCTACGAGCAGTACTTC. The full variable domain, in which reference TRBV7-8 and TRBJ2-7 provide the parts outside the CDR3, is GAGVSQSPRYKVAKRGQDVALRCDPISGHVSLFWYQQALGQGPEFLTYFQNEAQLDKSGLPSDRFFAERPEGSVSTLKIQRTQQEDSAVYLCASSLAGESYEQYFGPGTRLTVT.

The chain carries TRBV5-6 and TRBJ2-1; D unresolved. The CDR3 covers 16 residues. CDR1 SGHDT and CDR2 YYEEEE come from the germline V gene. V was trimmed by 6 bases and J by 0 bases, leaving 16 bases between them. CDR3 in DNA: TGTGCCAGCAACTCGAGAACTCCGAGCTCCTACAATGAGCAGTTCTTC. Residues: CASNSRTPSSYNEQFF.

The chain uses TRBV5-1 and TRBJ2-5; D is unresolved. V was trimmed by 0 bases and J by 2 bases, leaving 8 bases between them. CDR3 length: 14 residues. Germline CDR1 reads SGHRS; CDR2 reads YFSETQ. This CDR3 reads CASSLVGQQETQYF. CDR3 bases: TGCGCCAGCAGCTTGGTCGGCCAACAAGAGACCCAGTACTTC.

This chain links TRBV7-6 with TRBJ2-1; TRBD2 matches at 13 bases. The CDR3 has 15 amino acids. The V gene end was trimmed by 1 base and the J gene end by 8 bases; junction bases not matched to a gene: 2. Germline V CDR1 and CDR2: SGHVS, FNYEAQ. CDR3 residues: CASSLGTSGGDEQFF. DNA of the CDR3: TGTGCCAGCAGCTTAGGGACTAGCGGGGGTGATGAGCAGTTCTTC.

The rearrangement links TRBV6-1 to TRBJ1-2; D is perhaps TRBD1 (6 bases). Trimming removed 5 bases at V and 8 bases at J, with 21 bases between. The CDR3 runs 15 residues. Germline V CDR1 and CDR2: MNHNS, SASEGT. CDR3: CASSQQRQAVKGYTF. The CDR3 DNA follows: TGTGCCAGCAGTCAGCAGAGACAGGCTGTGAAGGGCTACACCTTC.

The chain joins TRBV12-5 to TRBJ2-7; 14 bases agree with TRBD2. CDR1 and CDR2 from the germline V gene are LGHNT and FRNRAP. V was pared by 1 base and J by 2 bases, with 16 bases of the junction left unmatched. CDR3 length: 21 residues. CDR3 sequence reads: CASGLAESGTSGGPTPYEQYF. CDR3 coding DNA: TGTGCTAGTGGTTTGGCGGAGTCCGGGACTAGCGGGGGCCCAACCCCCTACGAGCAGTACTTC.

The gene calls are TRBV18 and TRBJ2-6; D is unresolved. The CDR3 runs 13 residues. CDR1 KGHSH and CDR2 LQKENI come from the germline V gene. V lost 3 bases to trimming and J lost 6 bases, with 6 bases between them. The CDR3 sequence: CASSPDEANVLTF. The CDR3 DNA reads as TGTGCCAGCTCACCGGATGAGGCCAACGTCCTGACTTTC.

This CDR3 reads CASSRSVIDPWNSSYNEQFF. In DNA, the CDR3 is TGTGCCAGCAGTAGGAGTGTGATAGACCCGTGGAATAGCTCCTACAATGAGCAGTTCTTC. The genes are TRBV6-4 and TRBJ2-1; D remains unclear. The V end lost 5 bases, the J end lost 0 bases, and 26 bases lay between the germline ends. This CDR3 is built from 20 residues. CDR1 is MRHNA, CDR2 SNTAGT, per germline.

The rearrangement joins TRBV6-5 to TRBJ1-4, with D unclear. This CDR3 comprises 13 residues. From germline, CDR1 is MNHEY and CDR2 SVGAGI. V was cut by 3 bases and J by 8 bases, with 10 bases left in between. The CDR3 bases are TGTGCCAGCAGTTATTCTAAACGGGAAAAACTGTTTTTT. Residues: CASSYSKREKLFF.

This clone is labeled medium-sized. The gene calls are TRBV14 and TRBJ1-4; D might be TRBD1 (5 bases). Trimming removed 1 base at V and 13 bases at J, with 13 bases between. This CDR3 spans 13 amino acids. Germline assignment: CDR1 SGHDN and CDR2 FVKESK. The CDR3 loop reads CASSQAAWGRLFF. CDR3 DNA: TGTGCCAGCAGCCAAGCCGCCTGGGGGAGACTGTTTTTT.

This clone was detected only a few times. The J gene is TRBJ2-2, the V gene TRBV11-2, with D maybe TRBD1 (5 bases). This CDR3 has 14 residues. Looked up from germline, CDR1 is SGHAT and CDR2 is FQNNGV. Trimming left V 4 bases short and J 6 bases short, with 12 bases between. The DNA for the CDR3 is TGTGCCAGCAGCTCCGCCAGGGTTCCCGGGGAGCTGTTTTTT. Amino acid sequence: CASSSARVPGELFF.

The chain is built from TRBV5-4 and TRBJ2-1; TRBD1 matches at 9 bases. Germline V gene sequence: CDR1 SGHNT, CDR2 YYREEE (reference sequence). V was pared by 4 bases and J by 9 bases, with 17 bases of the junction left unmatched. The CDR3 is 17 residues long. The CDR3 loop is CASSTRSGQGITSEQFF. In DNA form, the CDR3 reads TGTGCCAGCAGCACCCGGTCGGGACAGGGAATCACAAGTGAGCAGTTCTTC.

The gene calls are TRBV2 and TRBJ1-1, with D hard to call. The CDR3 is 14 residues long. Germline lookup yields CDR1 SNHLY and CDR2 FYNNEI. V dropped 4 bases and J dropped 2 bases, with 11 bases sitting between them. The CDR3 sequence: CASSVSGINTEAFF. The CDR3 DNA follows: TGTGCCAGCAGTGTGTCTGGGATTAACACTGAAGCTTTCTTT.

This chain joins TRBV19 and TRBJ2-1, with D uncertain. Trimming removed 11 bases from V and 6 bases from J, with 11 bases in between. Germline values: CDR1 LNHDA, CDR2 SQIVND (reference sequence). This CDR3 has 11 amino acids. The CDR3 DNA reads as TGTGCCTCCTCGCTGGCCAATGAGCAGTTCTTC. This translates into CASSLANEQFF.

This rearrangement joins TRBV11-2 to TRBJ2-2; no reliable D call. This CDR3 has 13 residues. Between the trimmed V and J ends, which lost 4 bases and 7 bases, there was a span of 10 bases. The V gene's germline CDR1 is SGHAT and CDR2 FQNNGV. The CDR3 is CASSSTPGGELFF. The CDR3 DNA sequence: TGTGCCAGCAGCTCCACCCCAGGCGGGGAGCTGTTTTTT.

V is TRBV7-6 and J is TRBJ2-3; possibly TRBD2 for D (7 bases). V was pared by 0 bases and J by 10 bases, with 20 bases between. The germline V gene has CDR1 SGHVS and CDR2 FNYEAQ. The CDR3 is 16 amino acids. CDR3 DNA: TGTGCCAGCAGCTTAGCGTTATGGGGGAGGGGGATTGCGCAGTATTTT. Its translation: CASSLALWGRGIAQYF. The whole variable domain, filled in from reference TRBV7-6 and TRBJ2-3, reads GAGVSQSPRYKVTKRGQDVALRCDPISGHVSLYWYRQALGQGPEFLTYFNYEAQQDKSGLPNDRFSAERPEGSISTLTIQRTEQRDSAMYRCASSLALWGRGIAQYFGPGTRLTVL.

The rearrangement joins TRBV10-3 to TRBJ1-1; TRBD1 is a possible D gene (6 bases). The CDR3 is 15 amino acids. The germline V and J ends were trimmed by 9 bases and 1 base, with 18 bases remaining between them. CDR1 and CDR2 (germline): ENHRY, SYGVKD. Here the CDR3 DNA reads TGTGCCATTGGCCCGGGGGCGGGGAGGAACACTGAAGCTTTCTTT. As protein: CAIGPGAGRNTEAFF.

The CDR3 DNA reads as TGTGCCTGGACCACACTCAAGGGTAGCGGGAGAGGCGAGCAGTACTTC. This sequence encodes CAWTTLKGSGRGEQYF. This rearrangement joins TRBV30 to TRBJ2-7, with 9 bases matching TRBD2. Germline CDR1 is GTSNPN and CDR2 is SVGIG (reference sequence). V shed 4 bases and J 6 bases; nucleotides not matched to a gene: 16. This CDR3 has 16 residues.

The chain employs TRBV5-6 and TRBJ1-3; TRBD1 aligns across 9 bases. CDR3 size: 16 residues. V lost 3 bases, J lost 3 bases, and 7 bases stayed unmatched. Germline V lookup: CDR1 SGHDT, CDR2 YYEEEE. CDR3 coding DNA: TGTGCCAGCAGCTCAATGGGGACAGGGTTTGGAAACACCATATATTTT. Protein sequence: CASSSMGTGFGNTIYF.

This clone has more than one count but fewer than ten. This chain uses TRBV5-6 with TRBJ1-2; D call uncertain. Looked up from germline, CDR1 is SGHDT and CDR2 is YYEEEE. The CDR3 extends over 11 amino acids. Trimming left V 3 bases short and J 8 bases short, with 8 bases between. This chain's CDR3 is CASSYMRGYTF. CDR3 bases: TGTGCCAGCAGCTATATGAGGGGCTACACCTTC.

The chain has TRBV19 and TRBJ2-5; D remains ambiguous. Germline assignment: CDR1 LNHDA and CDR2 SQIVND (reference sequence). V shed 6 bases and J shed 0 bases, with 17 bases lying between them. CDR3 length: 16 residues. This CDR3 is CASSPKTGPYQETQYF. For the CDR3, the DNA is TGTGCCAGTAGCCCAAAGACCGGGCCCTACCAAGAGACCCAGTACTTC.

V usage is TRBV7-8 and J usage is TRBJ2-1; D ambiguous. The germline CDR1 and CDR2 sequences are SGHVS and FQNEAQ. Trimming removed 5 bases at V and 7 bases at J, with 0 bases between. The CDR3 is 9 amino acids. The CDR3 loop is CASSNEQFF. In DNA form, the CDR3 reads TGTGCCAGCAGCAATGAGCAGTTCTTC.

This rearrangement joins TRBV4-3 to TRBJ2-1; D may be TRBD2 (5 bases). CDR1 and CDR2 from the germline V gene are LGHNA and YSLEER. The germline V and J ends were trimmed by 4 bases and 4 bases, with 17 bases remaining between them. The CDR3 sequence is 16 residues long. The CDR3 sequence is CASSLRGEGSYNEQFF. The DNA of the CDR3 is TGCGCCAGCAGCCTTAGAGGTGAGGGTTCTTACAATGAGCAGTTCTTC.

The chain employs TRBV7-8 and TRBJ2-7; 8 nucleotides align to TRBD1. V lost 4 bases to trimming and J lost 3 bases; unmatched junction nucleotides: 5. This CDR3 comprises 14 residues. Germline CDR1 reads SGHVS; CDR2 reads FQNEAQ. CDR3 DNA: TGTGCCAGCAGCTGGGGACAGGAAGACTACGAGCAGTACTTC. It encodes CASSWGQEDYEQYF.

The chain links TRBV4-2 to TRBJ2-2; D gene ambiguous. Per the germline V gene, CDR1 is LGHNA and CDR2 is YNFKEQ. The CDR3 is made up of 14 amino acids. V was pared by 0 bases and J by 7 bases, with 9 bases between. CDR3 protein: CASSQDTGYGELFF. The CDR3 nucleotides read TGTGCCAGCAGCCAAGATACCGGGTACGGGGAGCTGTTTTTT.

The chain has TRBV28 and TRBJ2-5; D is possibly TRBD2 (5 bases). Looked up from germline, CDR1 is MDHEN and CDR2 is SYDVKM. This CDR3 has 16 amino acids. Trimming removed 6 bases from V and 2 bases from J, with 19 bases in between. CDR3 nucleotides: TGTGCCAGCAGGGGATATGGACTTGCGCATCAAGAGACCCAGTACTTC. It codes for CASRGYGLAHQETQYF.